These 23 T cell receptor beta chains were all obtained from the same sample, sequenced in a study of blood T cell repertoires in COVID-19. Data came from immunoSEQ multiplex PCR; TCRdb stores just in-frame clones and leaves some out. The table lists 32,000 or so clones, about 86% of them singletons. Specimen: peripheral blood. The receptors here all came from a human donor in a cohort sampled during active COVID-19.

In nucleotides, the CDR3 is TGTGCCAGTAGTGCGGGGGTCTCCTACGAGCAGTACTTC. This gives the protein CASSAGVSYEQYF. The rearrangement links TRBV19 to TRBJ2-7; 7 bases fit TRBD2. CDR1 is LNHDA, CDR2 SQIVND, per germline (reference sequence). The CDR3 sequence is 13 residues long. With V trimmed by 5 bases and J by 0 bases, 1 base remained unmatched.

The DNA for the CDR3 is TGCGCCAGCAGCAAGGGGGACAGGCACTCCTACGAGCAGTACTTC. Translation gives CASSKGDRHSYEQYF. V is TRBV4-1 and J is TRBJ2-7; 8 bases map to TRBD1. Trimming removed 5 bases from V and 0 bases from J; junction bases left unmatched: 6. Germline V gene sequence: CDR1 MGHRA, CDR2 YSYEKL. This CDR3 contains 15 residues.

The chain carries TRBV4-1 and TRBJ2-7; no clear D gene. Germline V gene sequence: CDR1 MGHRA, CDR2 YSYEKL. The CDR3 has 13 residues. The V and J ends lost 4 bases and 1 base respectively, with 8 bases between them. The CDR3 sequence: CASSLTNSYEQYF. CDR3 in DNA: TGCGCCAGCAGCCTAACAAATTCCTACGAGCAGTACTTC.

The genes are TRBV6-2 or TRBV6-3 and TRBJ1-4, with no clear D. From germline, CDR1 is MNHEY and CDR2 SVGEGT. The CDR3 is 13 residues long. V dropped 5 bases and J dropped 4 bases, with 8 bases sitting between them. CDR3 residues: CASSNSFNEKLFF. For the CDR3, the DNA is TGTGCCAGCAGTAACAGCTTTAATGAAAAACTGTTTTTT.

The CDR3 DNA reads as TGTGCCAGCAGCCGCGTGGGGCGGGGGCAAAGGGACTCCTACAATGAGCAGTTCTTC. It specifies CASSRVGRGQRDSYNEQFF. This sequence joins TRBV4-2 and TRBJ2-1; tentatively, D is TRBD2 (7 bases). The CDR3 spans 19 residues. The germline gives CDR1 LGHNA, CDR2 YNFKEQ. The V gene lost 4 bases and the J gene lost 0 bases, with 22 bases spanning the gap.

This clone has more than one count but fewer than ten. The chain recombines TRBV7-9 with TRBJ2-2; D is undetermined. Trimming pared 1 base from V and 4 bases from J, leaving 4 bases between. Germline V gene lookup returns CDR1 SEHNR and CDR2 FQNEAQ (reference sequence). CDR3 length: 13 amino acids. For the CDR3, the DNA is TGTGCCAGCAGCTTAGGCAGCACCGGGGAGCTGTTTTTT. Amino acids: CASSLGSTGELFF.

This chain joins TRBV7-2 and TRBJ2-7, with D possibly TRBD2 on 7 matching bases. Trimming took 1 base from V and 4 from J, leaving 14 bases between them. The germline V gene encodes CDR1 SGHTA and CDR2 FQGNSA. The CDR3 has 15 residues. This CDR3 reads CASSLGQGGGYEQYF. In DNA form, the CDR3 reads TGTGCCAGCAGCTTAGGGCAGGGAGGGGGTTACGAGCAGTACTTC.

The rearrangement joins TRBV19 to TRBJ1-5; D may be TRBD1 (6 bases). The CDR3 sequence is 13 residues long. V was trimmed by 10 bases and J by 9 bases, leaving 19 bases between them. The V gene's germline CDR1 is LNHDA and CDR2 SQIVND (reference sequence). In DNA, the CDR3 is TGTGCCACCGGGGGGACACCTCAAGCGCCCCAGCATTTT. This encodes CATGGTPQAPQHF.

The V gene is TRBV6-2 or TRBV6-3, the J gene TRBJ2-7; 8 bases line up with TRBD1. V lost 0 bases, J lost 4 bases, and 8 bases stayed unmatched. This CDR3 comprises 16 residues. Germline CDR1 is MNHEY and CDR2 is SVGEGT. The chain's CDR3 is CASSYSTDRGQYEQYF. CDR3 bases: TGTGCCAGCAGTTACTCGACCGACAGGGGCCAGTACGAGCAGTACTTC.

The chain combines TRBV7-9 with TRBJ2-3, with D tentatively TRBD2 (5 bases). Germline assignment: CDR1 SEHNR and CDR2 FQNEAQ (reference sequence). This CDR3 is 15 amino acids long. V lost 3 bases and J lost 7, with 17 bases in between. CDR3 sequence reads: CASSFGSVSQNTQYF. The CDR3 nucleotides read TGTGCCAGCAGCTTCGGTAGCGTCTCCCAAAATACGCAGTATTTT.

The CDR3 coding sequence is TGCAGTGCAGGGGGACTAGCGAAGATGTTCTTC. Its protein product is CSAGGLAKMFF. The chain links TRBV20-1 to TRBJ2-1; 10 bases fit TRBD2. Germline values: CDR1 DFQATT, CDR2 SNEGSKA (reference sequence). The J segment lost 15 bases and the V segment lost 6 bases, leaving 8 bases of the junction unmatched. The CDR3 has 11 amino acids.

The V call is TRBV5-1, the J call TRBJ2-7, with 12 bases lining up with TRBD1. Per the germline V gene, CDR1 is SGHRS and CDR2 is YFSETQ. The CDR3 has 14 amino acids. V lost 3 bases and J lost 5; bases outside the gene matches: 3. The CDR3 DNA is TGCGCCAGCAGCTGGGGACAGGGGGCAAACGAGCAGTACTTC. It encodes CASSWGQGANEQYF.

This clone has more than one count but fewer than ten. V is TRBV6-1 and J is TRBJ2-7, with TRBD2 matching 12 bases. CDR1 is MNHNS, CDR2 SASEGT, per germline. The CDR3 spans 15 residues. The V and J ends lost 2 bases and 6 bases, in that order; junction bases with no gene match: 5. CDR3: CASSELAGGAGEQYF. CDR3 nucleotide sequence: TGTGCCAGCAGTGAACTAGCGGGGGGGGCCGGCGAGCAGTACTTC.

This clone has only a few counts. The J gene is TRBJ1-1, the V gene TRBV5-4; a weak D match, TRBD1 (5 bases). This CDR3 has 15 residues. V was trimmed by 6 bases and J by 1 base, leaving 16 bases between them. Per germline, CDR1 SGHNT and CDR2 YYREEE (reference sequence). This chain's CDR3 is CASTLLGGGNTEAFF. As DNA, the CDR3 is TGTGCCAGCACCCTCCTCGGGGGGGGGAACACTGAAGCTTTCTTT.

The chain has TRBV5-1 and TRBJ1-2, with TRBD1 identical over 7 bases. This CDR3 has 13 amino acids. The germline V gene has CDR1 SGHRS and CDR2 YFSETQ. With V trimmed by 3 bases and J by 2 bases, 1 base remained unmatched. CDR3: CASSSTGNYGYTF. The CDR3 nucleotides read TGCGCCAGCAGCTCGACAGGGAACTATGGCTACACCTTC.

The chain employs TRBV5-1 and TRBJ2-7, with 9 positions matching TRBD2. CDR3 length: 14 amino acids. Germline assignment: CDR1 SGHRS and CDR2 YFSETQ. Trimming took 3 bases from V and 2 from J; bases not matched to a gene: 3. The CDR3 coding sequence is TGCGCCAGCAGCTCCGGGACTAGCCCCTACGAGCAGTACTTC. Translation: CASSSGTSPYEQYF.

Relative to its sample, this clone is medium-sized. The chain carries TRBV5-4 and TRBJ2-3; weak D call: TRBD1 (5 bases). The CDR3 covers 14 residues. Germline values: CDR1 SGHNT, CDR2 YYREEE (reference sequence). Trimming took off 2 bases at V and 0 bases at J, with 7 bases between the two ends. The CDR3 is CASSLRGSTDTQYF. The CDR3, as DNA: TGTGCCAGCAGCTTAAGGGGTAGCACAGATACGCAGTATTTT.

This rearrangement joins TRBV7-9 to TRBJ1-1; D unclear. V was trimmed by 3 bases and J by 8 bases, leaving 10 bases between them. The CDR3 runs 12 residues. CDR1 and CDR2 from the germline V gene are SEHNR and FQNEAQ (reference sequence). The CDR3 is CASSLEVGEAFF. CDR3 nucleotide sequence: TGTGCCAGCAGCTTGGAGGTTGGGGAAGCTTTCTTT. Using reference TRBV7-9 and TRBJ1-1 for the parts outside the CDR3, the full variable domain is DTGVSQNPRHKITKRGQNVTFRCDPISEHNRLYWYRQTLGQGPEFLTYFQNEAQLEKSRLLSDRFSAERPKGSFSTLEIQRTEQGDSAMYLCASSLEVGEAFFGQGTRLTVV.

This chain uses TRBV6-1 with TRBJ2-1; tentatively, D is TRBD2 (5 bases). V lost 1 base and J lost 7, with 17 bases in between. From germline, CDR1 is MNHNS and CDR2 SASEGT. This CDR3 has 16 amino acids. CDR3 loop: CASSEDPLTGWNEQFF. The CDR3 DNA sequence: TGTGCCAGCAGTGAAGATCCTTTGACGGGATGGAATGAGCAGTTCTTC.

The chain couples TRBV11-3 to TRBJ2-7; TRBD2 matches 9 bases. Trimming cost V 3 bases and J 0 bases; bases outside gene matches: 0. The CDR3 is 14 amino acids. Per the germline V gene, CDR1 is SGHNT and CDR2 is YENEEA. The CDR3 nucleotides are TGTGCCAGCAGCTTTAGCGGGAGCTCCTACGAGCAGTACTTC. Its translation: CASSFSGSSYEQYF. Filled out from reference TRBV11-3 and TRBJ2-7, the complete variable domain reads EAGVVQSPRYKIIEKKQPVAFWCNPISGHNTLYWYLQNLGQGPELLIRYENEEAVDDSQLPKDRFSAERLKGVDSTLKIQPAELGDSAVYLCASSFSGSSYEQYFGPGTRLTVT.

The V call is TRBV5-1, the J call TRBJ2-1, with 9 bases aligning to TRBD2. V shed 3 bases, J shed 7 bases, and the junction held 11 bases outside the gene matches. This CDR3 has 16 amino acids. Per germline, CDR1 SGHRS and CDR2 YFSETQ. CDR3 residues: CASSWTPGLAANEQFF. DNA for the CDR3: TGCGCCAGCAGCTGGACACCGGGACTAGCAGCGAATGAGCAGTTCTTC.

The chain links TRBV6-5 to TRBJ2-7; 8 nucleotides match TRBD2. The CDR3 spans 16 residues. CDR1 MNHEY and CDR2 SVGAGI come from the germline V gene. V trimming: 2 bases; J trimming: 1 base; junction bases outside the gene matches: 7. The CDR3 here is CASSYRVSGKSYEQYF. The DNA for the CDR3 is TGTGCCAGCAGTTACCGGGTTAGCGGGAAATCCTACGAGCAGTACTTC.

The chain uses TRBV3-1 (or the pseudogene TRBV3-2) and TRBJ2-7; a possible D gene is TRBD1 (6 bases). V lost 5 bases and J lost 9, with 17 bases in between. Germline CDR1 reads LGHDT; CDR2 reads YNNKEL (reference sequence). This CDR3 is built from 13 residues. DNA for the CDR3: TGTGCCAGCAGCATAGGAAACAGGGTGAGGCAGTACTTC. It codes for CASSIGNRVRQYF.